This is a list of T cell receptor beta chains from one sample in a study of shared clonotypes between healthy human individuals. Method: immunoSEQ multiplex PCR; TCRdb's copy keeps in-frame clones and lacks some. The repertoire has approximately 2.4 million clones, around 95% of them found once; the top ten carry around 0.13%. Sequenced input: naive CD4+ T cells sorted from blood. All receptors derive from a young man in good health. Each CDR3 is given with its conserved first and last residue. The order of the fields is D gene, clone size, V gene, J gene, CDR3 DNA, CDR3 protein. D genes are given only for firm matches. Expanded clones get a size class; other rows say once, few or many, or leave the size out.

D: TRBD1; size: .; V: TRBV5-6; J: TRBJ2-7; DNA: TGTGCCAGCGCGAAGGGGACAGGGTGGTACGAGCAGTACTTC; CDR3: CASAKGTGWYEQYF
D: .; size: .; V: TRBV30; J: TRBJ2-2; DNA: TGTGCCTGGAGTACTTGGGGTGGGGAGCTGTTTTTT; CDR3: CAWSTWGGELFF
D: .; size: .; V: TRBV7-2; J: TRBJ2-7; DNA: TGTGCCAGCAGCTTACAGGGGCCCCTCGAGCAGTACTTC; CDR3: CASSLQGPLEQYF
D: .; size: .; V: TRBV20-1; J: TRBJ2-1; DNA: TGCAGTGCTCCGGATGTAAGTGAGCAGTTCTTC; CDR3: CSAPDVSEQFF
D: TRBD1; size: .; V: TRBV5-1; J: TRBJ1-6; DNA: TGCGCCAGCAGCTTGACCGGACAGGGAAATTCACCCCTCCACTTT; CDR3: CASSLTGQGNSPLHF
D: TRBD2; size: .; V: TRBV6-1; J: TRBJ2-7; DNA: TGTGCCAGCAGTAACCCGGGACTAGGAAAGATCGAGCAGTACTTC; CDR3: CASSNPGLGKIEQYF
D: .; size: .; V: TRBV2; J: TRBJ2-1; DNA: TGTGCCAGCAGTGTGGAGATTAGCTCCTACAATGAGCAGTTCTTC; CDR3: CASSVEISSYNEQFF
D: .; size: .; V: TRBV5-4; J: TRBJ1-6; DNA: TGTGCCAGCAGTACGAACAGACCGGGGGGTAATTCACCCCTCCACTTT; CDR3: CASSTNRPGGNSPLHF
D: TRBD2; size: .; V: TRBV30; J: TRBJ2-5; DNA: TGTGCCTGGAAGCTGGCGGGGGGGCAGACCCAGTACTTC; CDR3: CAWKLAGGQTQYF
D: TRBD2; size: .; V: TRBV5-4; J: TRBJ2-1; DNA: TGTGCCAGCAGCTTGGCCAGCGGGAGGACTTACAATGAGCAGTTCTTC; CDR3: CASSLASGRTYNEQFF
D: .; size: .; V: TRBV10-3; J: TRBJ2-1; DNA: TGTGCCATCACCCCCCAGTGGACTCCCCTGAAGGACTACAATGAGCAGTTCTTC; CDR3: CAITPQWTPLKDYNEQFF
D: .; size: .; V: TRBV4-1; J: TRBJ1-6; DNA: TGCGCCAGCAGCCGCCTTACGTCGGAAGTGCGGGATTCACCCCTCCACTTT; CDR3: CASSRLTSEVRDSPLHF
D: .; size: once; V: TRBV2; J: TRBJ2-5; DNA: TGTGCCAGCAGGTCAGACGGGGAGACCCAGTACTTC; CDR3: CASRSDGETQYF
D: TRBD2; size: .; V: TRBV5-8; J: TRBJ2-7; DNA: TGTGCCAGCAGCTCTCGACTAAGCGGGAGGCGAGAGCAGTACTTC; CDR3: CASSSRLSGRREQYF
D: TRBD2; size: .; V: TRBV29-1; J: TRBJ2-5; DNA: TGCAGCGTTGAGGCGTCTCTGGCGGGGGGGCAAGAGACCCAGTACTTC; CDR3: CSVEASLAGGQETQYF
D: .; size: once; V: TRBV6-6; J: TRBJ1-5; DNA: TGTGCCAGCAGTCGTAACAGGGAAGGGACCGATCAGCCCCAGCATTTT; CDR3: CASSRNREGTDQPQHF
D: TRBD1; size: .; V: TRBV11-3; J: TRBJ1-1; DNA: TGTGCCAGCAGCCCGGACAGGGCTTCCACTGAAGCTTTCTTT; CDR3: CASSPDRASTEAFF
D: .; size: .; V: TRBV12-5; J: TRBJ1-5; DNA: TGTGCTAGTGGTTTGGTAGTCTCCCCAGAGGGGGGGAGCAATCAGCCCCAGCATTTT; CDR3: CASGLVVSPEGGSNQPQHF
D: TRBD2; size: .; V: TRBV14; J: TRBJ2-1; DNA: TGTGCCAGCAGCCAAGCAACGGGGGGGCTCTCTCGAGTGTTCTTC; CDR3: CASSQATGGLSRVFF
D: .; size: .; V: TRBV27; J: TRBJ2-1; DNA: TGTGCCAGCAGTTCCTCCCGCATCACACCTGAGCAGTTCTTC; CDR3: CASSSSRITPEQFF
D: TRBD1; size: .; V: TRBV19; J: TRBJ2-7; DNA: TGTGCCAGTAGCACCGAACTGACAGGGAGCCACGAGCAGTACTTC; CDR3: CASSTELTGSHEQYF
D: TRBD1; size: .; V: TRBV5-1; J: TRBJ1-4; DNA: TGCGCCAGCAGCTTTGGGACAGGGAATGAAAAACTGTTTTTT; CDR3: CASSFGTGNEKLFF
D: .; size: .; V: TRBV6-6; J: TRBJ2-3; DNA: TGTGCTACTGCTCCCGGAGATACGCAGTATTTT; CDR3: CATAPGDTQYF
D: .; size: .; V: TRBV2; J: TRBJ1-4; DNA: TGTGCCAGCAGGGTAAATGAAAAACTGTTTTTT; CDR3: CASRVNEKLFF
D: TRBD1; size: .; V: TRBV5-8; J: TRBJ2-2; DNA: TGTGCCAGGGAAAGACAGGGGTACACCGGGGAGCTGTTTTTT; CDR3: CARERQGYTGELFF
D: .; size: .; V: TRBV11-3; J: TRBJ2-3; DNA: TGTGCCAGCAGCCCTGGGGGGAAAACAGATACGCAGTATTTT; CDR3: CASSPGGKTDTQYF
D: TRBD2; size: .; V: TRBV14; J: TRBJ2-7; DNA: TGTGCCAGCAGCTTAGCGGGAGGGCCATCCTACGAGCAGTACTTC; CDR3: CASSLAGGPSYEQYF
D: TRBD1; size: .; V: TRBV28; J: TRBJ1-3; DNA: TGTGCCAGCAGTCTCTCGGACAGGGCTTCTGGAAACACCATATATTTT; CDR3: CASSLSDRASGNTIYF
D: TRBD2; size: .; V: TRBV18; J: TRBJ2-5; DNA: TGTGCCAGCTCATCAGGACTAGCGGGACAAGAGACCCAGTACTTC; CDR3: CASSSGLAGQETQYF
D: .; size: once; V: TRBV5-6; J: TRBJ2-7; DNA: TGTGCCAGCAGCTGGAACAGGGTTGGCGAGCAGTACTTC; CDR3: CASSWNRVGEQYF
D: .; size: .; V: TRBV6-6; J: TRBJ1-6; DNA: TGTGCCAGCAGCCCCGGGGGGAATTCACCCCTCCACTTT; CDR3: CASSPGGNSPLHF
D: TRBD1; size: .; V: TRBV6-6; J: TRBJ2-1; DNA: TGTGCCAGCAGTTACGGTAGGACAGGGTGGTGGAATGAGCAGTTCTTC; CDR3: CASSYGRTGWWNEQFF
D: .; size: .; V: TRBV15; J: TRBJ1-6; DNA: TGTGCCACCAGCAGAGAAGGGGATTCACCCCTCCACTTT; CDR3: CATSREGDSPLHF
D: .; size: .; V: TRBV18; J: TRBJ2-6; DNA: TGTGCCAGCTCACCACTGACATTAAGCTCTGGGGCCAACGTCCTGACTTTC; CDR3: CASSPLTLSSGANVLTF
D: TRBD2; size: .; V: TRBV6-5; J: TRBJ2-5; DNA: TGTGCCAGCAGCCCTACCGGGACTAGCTCCGGGACCCAGTACTTC; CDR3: CASSPTGTSSGTQYF
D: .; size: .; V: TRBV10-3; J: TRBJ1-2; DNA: TGTGCCATCAGTGCGGCAGTATATGGCTACACCTTC; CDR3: CAISAAVYGYTF
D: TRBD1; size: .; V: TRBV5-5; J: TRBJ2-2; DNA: TGTGCCAGCAGCTTTCCCACCGGGACAGGGAACACCGGGGAGCTGTTTTTT; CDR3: CASSFPTGTGNTGELFF
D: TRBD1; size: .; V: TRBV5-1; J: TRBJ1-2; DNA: TGCGCCAGCAGCTCGACGGGACAGGCAAACCATGGCTACACCTTC; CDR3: CASSSTGQANHGYTF
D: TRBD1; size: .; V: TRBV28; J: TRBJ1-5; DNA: TGTGCCAGCAGTACTCAGGGGGCGGGAGGACAGCCCCAGCATTTT; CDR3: CASSTQGAGGQPQHF
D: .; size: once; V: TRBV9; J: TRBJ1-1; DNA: TGTGCCAGCAGCGTAGACCGGGCAATGAACACTGAAGCTTTCTTT; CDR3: CASSVDRAMNTEAFF
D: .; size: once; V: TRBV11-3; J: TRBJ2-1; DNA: TGTGCCAGCAGCCTAGGGCTAGCGAATGAGCAGTTCTTC; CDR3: CASSLGLANEQFF
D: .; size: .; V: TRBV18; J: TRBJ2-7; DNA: TGTGCCAGCTCACCACCGAATCGGGGAGGTCACGAGCAGTACTTC; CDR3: CASSPPNRGGHEQYF
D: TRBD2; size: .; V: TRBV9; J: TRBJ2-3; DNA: TGTGCCAGCAGCGTCGGGCTAGCGGGGGGAACTATCACAGATACGCAGTATTTT; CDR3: CASSVGLAGGTITDTQYF